The 9 T cell receptor beta chains below come from one sample, sequenced in a study of T cell responses to AZD1222 COVID-19 vaccine (dated by TCRdb to the early 2020s). Explained via the paper, the time point label denotes: about 28 days (+/-7) after the second vaccine dose. Library preparation used the immunoSEQ multiplex PCR assay. Here the immuneACCESS table is served through TCRdb, limited to in-frame sequences with V and J called. Missing clones are a known gap in these copies; in checked studies unresolved V genes cover under half, and the rest lacks a known reason. For this sample there are about 140,000 clones; over 90% appear just once. In total, the top ten clones hold 3.6% of the sample. Sequencing used peripheral blood, obtained 28 days after the second AZD1222 dose. The receptors derive from an adult who received the AZD1222 COVID-19 vaccine.

This clone has a single count. This chain joins TRBV11-1 and TRBJ1-1; 8 nucleotides match TRBD1. Germline V gene sequence: CDR1 SGHAT, CDR2 FQDESV (reference sequence). This CDR3 is built from 15 residues. The V segment lost 5 bases and the J segment 4 bases; nucleotides outside the gene matches: 9. The CDR3 is CASSRYRGSSTEAFF. The CDR3 DNA reads as TGTGCCAGCAGCCGATACAGGGGGTCGAGCACTGAAGCTTTCTTT. The entire variable domain, with the rest obtained from reference TRBV11-1 and TRBJ1-1, is as follows: EAEVAQSPRYKITEKSQAVAFWCDPISGHATLYWYRQILGQGPELLVQFQDESVVDDSQLPKDRFSAERLKGVDSTLKIQPAELGDSAMYLCASSRYRGSSTEAFFGQGTRLTVV.

In this sample, this clone turned up once. The chain joins TRBV28 to TRBJ1-5; no reliable D call. The CDR3 is 15 amino acids. Germline CDR1 and CDR2: MDHEN and SYDVKM. V was shortened by 1 base and J by 0 bases, with 7 bases between the two germline ends. The CDR3 region is CASSLSGDSNQPQHF. The CDR3, as DNA: TGTGCCAGCAGTTTATCCGGAGATAGCAATCAGCCCCAGCATTTT.

This chain joins TRBV2 and TRBJ1-2; D may be TRBD1 (5 bases). With 7 bases removed from V and 5 bases from J, the gap between germline ends came to 29 bases. Germline V gene data show CDR1 as SNHLY and CDR2 as FYNNEI. The CDR3 runs 18 residues. CDR3: CASTKDPSSGRRKYGYTF. The CDR3 region has the DNA TGTGCCAGCACCAAAGACCCCTCCTCGGGGCGGAGGAAGTATGGCTACACCTTC.

The chain carries TRBV2 and TRBJ2-7; 9 bases are a match to TRBD1. The CDR3 loop spans 13 amino acids. V was pared by 6 bases and J by 5 bases, with 5 bases of the junction left unmatched. Germline CDR1 is SNHLY and CDR2 is FYNNEI. CDR3 in amino acids: CASSQDRGHEQYF. In DNA form, the CDR3 reads TGTGCCAGCAGCCAGGACAGGGGTCACGAGCAGTACTTC.

This chain connects TRBV2 to TRBJ2-1; 7 bases map to TRBD2. Germline V gene data show CDR1 as SNHLY and CDR2 as FYNNEI. The CDR3 sequence is 15 residues long. V trimming: 4 bases; J trimming: 1 base; junction bases outside the gene matches: 4. CDR3: CASSVSSGSYNEQFF. DNA of the CDR3: TGTGCCAGCAGTGTCTCTAGCGGATCCTACAATGAGCAGTTCTTC.

This sequence joins TRBV6-5 and TRBJ1-6; D uncertain. The CDR3 covers 13 residues. V was clipped by 6 bases and J by 9 bases, with 12 bases between them. Germline V gene data show CDR1 as MNHEY and CDR2 as SVGAGI. This chain's CDR3 is CASRGLWASPLHF. CDR3 nucleotides: TGTGCCAGCAGGGGCCTCTGGGCTTCACCCCTCCACTTT.

V and J are TRBV6-5 and TRBJ1-1, with unresolved D. V was pared by 1 base and J by 0 bases, with 0 bases between. The CDR3 has 12 residues. The germline gives CDR1 MNHEY, CDR2 SVGAGI. The CDR3 sequence: CASSYLNTEAFF. DNA for the CDR3: TGTGCCAGCAGTTACTTGAACACTGAAGCTTTCTTT.

The chain couples TRBV21-1 to TRBJ1-2; TRBD1 is the table's D call, not checked against the DNA. TRBV21-1 is deemed a pseudogene. CDR3 length: 19 residues. The CDR3 nucleotides read TGTGCCAGCAGCAAAGAAACGACAGGCAAGCGTCCATATAACTATGGCTACACCTTC. As protein: CASSKETTGKRPYNYGYTF.

The V call is TRBV6-5, the J call TRBJ1-3; D is ambiguous. The length of the CDR3 is 13 residues. Germline CDR1 reads MNHEY; CDR2 reads SVGAGI. Trimming cost V 10 bases and J 0 bases, with 10 bases left between them. The CDR3 protein is CATTRGSGNTIYF. The DNA of the CDR3 is TGTGCCACAACTCGGGGCTCTGGAAACACCATATATTTT.